The TCR beta chain under discussion was sequenced for a study of shared clonotypes between healthy human individuals. Study in general: Serving as donors were a couple of women and a few men, whose ages spanned 18 to 49.

Profiled with immunoSEQ multiplex PCR; TCRdb holds only in-frame clones, not every one. The table lists about 700,000 clones, 92% of them singletons, with 20% to 25% in the top ten. Naive-designated CD8 cells lacked CD45RO, were positively enriched for CCR7, and omitted terminally differentiated effector memory CD45RA+ cells. Nashville, Tennessee was home to all donors, each a Caucasian adult. The length of the CDR3 is 15 residues. The V end was cut by 0 bases, the J end by 5 bases, with 10 bases between. Germline CDR1 reads MGHRA; CDR2 reads YSYEKL. The clonotype comes from a man aged 25-40 years in good health. The J gene is TRBJ2-2, the V gene TRBV4-1; D gene ambiguous. Sequences were obtained from naive CD8+ T cells sorted from blood. This chain's CDR3 is CASSQDPPRTGELFF. In nucleotides, the CDR3 is TGCGCCAGCAGCCAAGACCCCCCCCGAACCGGGGAGCTGTTTTTT.